This TCR beta chain was sequenced in a study of cytomegalovirus exposure and HLA in healthy donors. Study conclusions and caveats: With DRB1 most and HLA-C fewest, TCR association rates differed between HLA loci in a later analysis.

The germline V gene encodes CDR1 SGHTS and CDR2 YDEGEE. CDR3 length: 16 amino acids. J lost 3 bases, V lost 4 bases, and 10 bases had no gene match. 13 Jbeta primers and 60 Vbeta primers were used for the PCR. Data came from immunoSEQ multiplex PCR; TCRdb stores just in-frame clones and leaves some out. The data show 55,000 to 80,000 clones, with approximately 77% seen just once and about 7.4% held by the top ten. Worth noting for this clone: Its antigen is not identified.

The TCR comes from a woman aged 25-40 years in good health and CMV-seropositive. V is TRBV5-8 and J is TRBJ2-7; TRBD1 matches 10 bases. Sample: PBMCs. The CDR3: CASSTMATGGLYEQYF. The CDR3 DNA is TGTGCCAGCAGCACCATGGCGACAGGGGGCCTCTACGAGCAGTACTTC.